This TCR beta chain originates from a study of cytomegalovirus exposure and HLA in healthy donors. Per germline, CDR1 SEHNR and CDR2 FQNEAQ (reference sequence). The V end lost 5 bases, the J end lost 1 base, and 8 bases lay between the germline ends. The CDR3 extends over 13 amino acids. On this clone itself: With a much larger clone just one base away, this may be a read error.

PCR used 60 Vbeta primers and 13 Jbeta primers. Assay: immunoSEQ multiplex PCR; the TCRdb copy retains only in-frame clones and omits some. The top ten hold more than 4% of the sample, which has fewer than 200,000 clones, roughly 74% seen once. Sequencing was performed on PBMCs. The clonotype was recovered from a male donor in good health and CMV-seronegative. The chain carries TRBV7-9 and TRBJ1-1; D unresolved. The CDR3 DNA sequence: TGTGCCAGCAGCCCCGGAGGGAACACTGAAGCTTTCTTT. Translation gives CASSPGGNTEAFF.